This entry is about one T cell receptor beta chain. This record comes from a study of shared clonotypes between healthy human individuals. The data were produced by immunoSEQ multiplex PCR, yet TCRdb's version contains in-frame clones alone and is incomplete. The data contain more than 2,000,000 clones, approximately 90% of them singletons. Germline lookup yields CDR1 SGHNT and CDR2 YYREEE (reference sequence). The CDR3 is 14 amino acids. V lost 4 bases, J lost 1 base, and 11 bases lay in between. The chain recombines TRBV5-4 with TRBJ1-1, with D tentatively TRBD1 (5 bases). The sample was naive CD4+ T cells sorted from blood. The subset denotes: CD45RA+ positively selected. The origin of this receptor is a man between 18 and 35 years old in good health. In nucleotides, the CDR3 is TGTGCCAGCAGCGGGGACGCCGCGAACACTGAAGCTTTCTTT. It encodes CASSGDAANTEAFF.